The clone carrying this T cell receptor beta chain appeared many times. Germline CDR1 and CDR2: ENHRY and SYGVKD. The CDR3 is 11 residues long. V was trimmed by 2 bases and J by 8 bases, leaving 4 bases between them. The TCR beta libraries were generated through quantitative 5'-RACE incorporating molecular barcodes. Via MiXCR, TCRdb re-called the 5' RACE reads, giving one row per CDR3 protein. The table includes more than 300,000 distinct CDR3 sequences, approximately 10% detected once. The data are from a study of CD8 T cells in ankylosing spondylitis. Source material: blood, either unsorted or a sorted T cell fraction (not recorded which). The TCR sequence derives from a female donor with ankylosing spondylitis or in good health (not recorded which). The chain links TRBV10-3 to TRBJ2-1; no clear D gene. CDR3: CAISEGDEQFF. CDR3 DNA: TGTGCCATCAGTGAGGGGGATGAGCAGTTCTTC.